This T cell receptor beta chain was sequenced during a study of cytomegalovirus exposure and HLA in healthy donors. This clone was counted between two and nine times. Its target is unknown. The study ran its PCR with 60 Vbeta and 13 Jbeta primers. Some clones are missing from TCRdb's copy, which holds only in-frame ones; the method was immunoSEQ multiplex PCR. The data hold under 250,000 clones, with over 75% observed a single time. Looked up from germline, CDR1 is LNHDA and CDR2 is SQIVND (reference sequence). Trimming pared 5 bases from V and 4 bases from J, leaving 11 bases between. This CDR3 region has 13 residues. Whole-study results and caveats: Serostatus for CMV was the only available immune exposure information. Trimming of TCR beta V- and J-genes showed a link, identified in a later analysis, to a missense DCLRE1C variant.

This chain uses TRBV19 with TRBJ2-5; a possible D gene is TRBD1 (6 bases). The sequence derives from a human donor in good health. Sequenced material: PBMCs. The CDR3 loop reads CASSQQGSETQYF. In DNA form, the CDR3 reads TGTGCCAGTAGTCAACAGGGATCAGAGACCCAGTACTTC.